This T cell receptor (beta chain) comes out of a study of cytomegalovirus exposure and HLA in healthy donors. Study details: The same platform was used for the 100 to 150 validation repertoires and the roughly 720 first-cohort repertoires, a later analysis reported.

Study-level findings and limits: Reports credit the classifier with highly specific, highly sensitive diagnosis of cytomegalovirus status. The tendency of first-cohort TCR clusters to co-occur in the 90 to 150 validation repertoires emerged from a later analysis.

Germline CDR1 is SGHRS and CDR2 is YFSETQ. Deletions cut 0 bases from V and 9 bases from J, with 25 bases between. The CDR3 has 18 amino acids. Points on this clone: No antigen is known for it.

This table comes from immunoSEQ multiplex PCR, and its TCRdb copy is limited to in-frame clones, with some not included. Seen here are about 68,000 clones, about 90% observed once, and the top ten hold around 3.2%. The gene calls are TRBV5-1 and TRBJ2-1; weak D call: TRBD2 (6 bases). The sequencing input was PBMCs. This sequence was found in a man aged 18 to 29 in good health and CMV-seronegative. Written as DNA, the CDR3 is TGCGCCAGCAGCTTGGGATTACCGGGAGATCGGGTCACGGGTGAGCAGTTCTTC. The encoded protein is CASSLGLPGDRVTGEQFF.